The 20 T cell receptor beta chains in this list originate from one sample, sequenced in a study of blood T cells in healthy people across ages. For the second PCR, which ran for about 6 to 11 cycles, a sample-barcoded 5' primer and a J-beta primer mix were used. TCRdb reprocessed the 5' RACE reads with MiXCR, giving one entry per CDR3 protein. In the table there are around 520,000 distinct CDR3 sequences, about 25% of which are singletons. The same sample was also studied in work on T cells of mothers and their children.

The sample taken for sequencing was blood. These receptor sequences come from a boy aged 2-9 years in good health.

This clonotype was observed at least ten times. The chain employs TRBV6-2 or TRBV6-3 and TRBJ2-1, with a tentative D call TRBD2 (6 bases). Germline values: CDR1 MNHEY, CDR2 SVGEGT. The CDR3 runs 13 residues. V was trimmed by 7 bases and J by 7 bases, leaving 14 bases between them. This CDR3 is CASTTMGGNEQFF. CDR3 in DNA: TGTGCCAGCACCACCATGGGGGGAAATGAGCAGTTCTTC.

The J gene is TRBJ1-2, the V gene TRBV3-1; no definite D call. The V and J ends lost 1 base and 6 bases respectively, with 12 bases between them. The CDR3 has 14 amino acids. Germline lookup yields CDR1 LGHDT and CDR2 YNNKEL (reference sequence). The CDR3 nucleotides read TGTGCCAGCAGCCAAGTAACTCGGGCTGATGGCTACACCTTC. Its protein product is CASSQVTRADGYTF.

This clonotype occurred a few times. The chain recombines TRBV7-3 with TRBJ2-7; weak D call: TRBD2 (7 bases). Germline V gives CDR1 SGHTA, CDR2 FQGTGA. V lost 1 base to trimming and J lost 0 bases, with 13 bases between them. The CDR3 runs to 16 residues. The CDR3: CASSLSLGGHSYEQYF. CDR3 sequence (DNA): TGTGCCAGCAGCTTAAGTTTGGGGGGGCACTCCTACGAGCAGTACTTC.

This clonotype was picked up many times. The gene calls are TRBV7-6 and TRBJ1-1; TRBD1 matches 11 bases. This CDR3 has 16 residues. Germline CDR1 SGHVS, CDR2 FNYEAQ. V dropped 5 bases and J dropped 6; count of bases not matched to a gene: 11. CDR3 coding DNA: TGTGCCAGCAGCCTGCACCCCGGGACAGGGGGGGCTGAAGCTTTCTTT. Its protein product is CASSLHPGTGGAEAFF.

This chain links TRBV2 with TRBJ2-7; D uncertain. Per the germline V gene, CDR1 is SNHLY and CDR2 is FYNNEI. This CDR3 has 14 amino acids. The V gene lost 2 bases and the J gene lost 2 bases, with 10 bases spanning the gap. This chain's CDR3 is CASSEYSSPYEQYV. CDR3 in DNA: TGTGCCAGCAGTGAATATAGTTCCCCCTACGAGCAGTACGTC.

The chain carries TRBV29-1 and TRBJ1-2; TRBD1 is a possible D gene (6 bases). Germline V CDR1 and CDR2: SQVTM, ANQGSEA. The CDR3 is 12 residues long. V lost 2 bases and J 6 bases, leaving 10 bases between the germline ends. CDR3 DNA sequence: TGCAGCGTTGAAAAAAGGGGGAATGGCTACACCTTC. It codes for CSVEKRGNGYTF.

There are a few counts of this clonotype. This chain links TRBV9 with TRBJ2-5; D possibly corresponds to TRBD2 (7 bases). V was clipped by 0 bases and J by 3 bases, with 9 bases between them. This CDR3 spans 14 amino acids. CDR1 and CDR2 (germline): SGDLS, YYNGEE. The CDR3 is CASSVEGGEETQYF. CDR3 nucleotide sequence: TGTGCCAGCAGCGTAGAGGGGGGGGAAGAGACCCAGTACTTC.

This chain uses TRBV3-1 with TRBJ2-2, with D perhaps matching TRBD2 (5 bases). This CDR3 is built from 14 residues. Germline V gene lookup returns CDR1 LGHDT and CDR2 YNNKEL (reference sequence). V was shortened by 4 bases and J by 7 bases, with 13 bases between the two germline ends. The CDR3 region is CASSLLGVDGELFF. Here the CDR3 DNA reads TGTGCCAGCAGCCTCCTCGGGGTTGACGGGGAGCTGTTTTTT.

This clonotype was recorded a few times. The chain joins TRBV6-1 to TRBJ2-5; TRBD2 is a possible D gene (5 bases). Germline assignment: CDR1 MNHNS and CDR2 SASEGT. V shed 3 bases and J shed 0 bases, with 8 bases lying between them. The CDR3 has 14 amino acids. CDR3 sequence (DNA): TGTGCCAGCAGTGATTCGGGGTACCAAGAGACCCAGTACTTC. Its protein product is CASSDSGYQETQYF.

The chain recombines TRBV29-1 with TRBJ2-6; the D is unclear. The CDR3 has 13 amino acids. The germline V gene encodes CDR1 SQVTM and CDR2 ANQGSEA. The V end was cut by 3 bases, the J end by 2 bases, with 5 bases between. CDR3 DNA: TGCAGCGTTGAGGCCGCTGGGGCCAACGTCCTGACTTTC. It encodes CSVEAAGANVLTF.

CDR3 in amino acids: CASSVRTDNYNEQFF. The DNA of the CDR3 is TGTGCCAGCAGTGTCAGGACAGACAATTACAATGAGCAGTTCTTC. J is TRBJ2-1 and V is TRBV6-1; weak D call: TRBD1 (6 bases). V was pared by 4 bases and J by 4 bases, with 14 bases between. The CDR3 is 15 residues long. CDR1 is MNHNS, CDR2 SASEGT, per germline.

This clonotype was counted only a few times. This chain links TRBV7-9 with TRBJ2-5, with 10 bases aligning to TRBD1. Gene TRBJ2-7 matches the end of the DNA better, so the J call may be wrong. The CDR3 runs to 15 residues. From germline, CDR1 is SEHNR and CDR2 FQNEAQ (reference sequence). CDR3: CASSPVGTGANEQYF. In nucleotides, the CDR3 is TGTGCCAGCAGCCCCGTGGGGACAGGGGCCAACGAGCAGTACTTC.

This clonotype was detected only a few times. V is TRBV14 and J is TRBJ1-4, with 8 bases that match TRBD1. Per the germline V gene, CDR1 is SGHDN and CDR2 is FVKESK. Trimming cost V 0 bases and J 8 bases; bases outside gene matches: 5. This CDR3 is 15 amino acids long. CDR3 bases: TGTGCCAGCAGCCAAGATGCAGGGGGCCGAGAAAAACTGTTTTTT. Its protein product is CASSQDAGGREKLFF.

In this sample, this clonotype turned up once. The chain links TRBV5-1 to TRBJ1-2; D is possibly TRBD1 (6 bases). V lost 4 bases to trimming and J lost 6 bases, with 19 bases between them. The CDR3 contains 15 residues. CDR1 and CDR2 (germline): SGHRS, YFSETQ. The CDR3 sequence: CASSRSNRDKDGYTF. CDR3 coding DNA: TGCGCCAGCAGCCGCTCGAACCGGGACAAGGATGGCTACACCTTC.

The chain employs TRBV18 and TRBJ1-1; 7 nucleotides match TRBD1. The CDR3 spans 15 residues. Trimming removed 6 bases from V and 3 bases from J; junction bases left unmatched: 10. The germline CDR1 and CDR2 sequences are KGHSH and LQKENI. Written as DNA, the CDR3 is TGTGCCAGCTCTCATACAGACAGGGTGGACACTGAAGCTTTCTTT. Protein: CASSHTDRVDTEAFF.

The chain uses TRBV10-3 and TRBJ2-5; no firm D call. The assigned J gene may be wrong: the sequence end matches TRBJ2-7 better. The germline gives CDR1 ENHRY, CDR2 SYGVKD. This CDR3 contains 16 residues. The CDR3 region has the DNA TGTGCCATCAGTGAGGGGCTAGTGGATCTCTCCTACGAGCAGTACTTC. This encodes CAISEGLVDLSYEQYF.

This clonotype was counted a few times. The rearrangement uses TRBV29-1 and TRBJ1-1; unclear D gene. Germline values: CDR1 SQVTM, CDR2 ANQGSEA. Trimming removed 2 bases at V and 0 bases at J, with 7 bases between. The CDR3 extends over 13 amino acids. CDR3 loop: CSVERTLNTEAFF. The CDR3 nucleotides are TGCAGCGTTGAACGCACCTTGAACACTGAAGCTTTCTTT.

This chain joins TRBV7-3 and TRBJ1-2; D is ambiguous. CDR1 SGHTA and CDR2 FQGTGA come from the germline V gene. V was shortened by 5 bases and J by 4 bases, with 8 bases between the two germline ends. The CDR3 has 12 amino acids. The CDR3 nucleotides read TGTGCCAGCAGCATCAAGGTCTATGGCTACACCTTC. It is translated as CASSIKVYGYTF.

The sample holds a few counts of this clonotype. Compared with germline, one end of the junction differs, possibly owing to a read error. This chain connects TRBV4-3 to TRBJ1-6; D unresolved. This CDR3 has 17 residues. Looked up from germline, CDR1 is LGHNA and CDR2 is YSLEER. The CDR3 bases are TGCGTCAGCGGCCAATTAATTCCTGGCTCCTATAATTCACCCCTCCACTTT. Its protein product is CVSGQLIPGSYNSPLHF.

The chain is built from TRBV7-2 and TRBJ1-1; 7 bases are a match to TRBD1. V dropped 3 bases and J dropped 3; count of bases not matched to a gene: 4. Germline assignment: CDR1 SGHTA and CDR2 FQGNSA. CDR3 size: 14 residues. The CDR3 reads CASSFQGGDTEAFF. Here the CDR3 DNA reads TGTGCCAGCAGCTTTCAGGGGGGGGACACTGAAGCTTTCTTT.